This TCR beta chain was captured in a study of cytomegalovirus exposure and HLA in healthy donors. Broader study findings: The authors later linked a missense DCLRE1C variant to TCR beta V- and J-gene trimming. Being productive about 90% or about 30% of the time was typical of most TCR beta V segments in an earlier analysis.

A remark on this clone: Its antigen is unknown. In the same sample, other DNA sequences code for this CDR3.

The PCR contained 60 Vbeta and 13 Jbeta primers. Per the original data handling: In a later analysis, of roughly 73 million unique beta chains, 9 million to 11 million appeared in at least two donors. Assay used: immunoSEQ multiplex PCR; TCRdb lists only in-frame clones, some missing. Clone size and V and J calls were adopted from that table, with D and trimming inferred from the DNA. Here the sample spans roughly 110,000 clones, over 60% being singletons. Unmatched junction bases numbered 9, after V lost 0 bases and J lost 8 bases. CDR3 length: 15 amino acids. The germline CDR1 and CDR2 sequences are LGHNA and YNFKEQ.

The TCR originated in a female donor in good health and CMV-seronegative. The genes are TRBV4-2 and TRBJ1-2; TRBD1 aligns across 7 bases. Sequenced input: PBMCs. The CDR3 here is CASSQDPRQGEGYTF. The CDR3, as DNA: TGTGCCAGCAGCCAAGACCCACGACAGGGCGAGGGCTACACCTTC.